A single sample is the source of the 28 T cell receptor beta chains below, sequenced in a study of T cells in tumors and immune-related adverse events. Data came from immunoSEQ multiplex PCR; TCRdb stores just in-frame clones and leaves some out. The table lists roughly 5,000 clones, about 61% of them singletons. The sample was gut tissue, taken from a patient treated with anti-PD-1 therapy. The source is a female donor with metastatic renal cell carcinoma.

In the case of this clone: The junction and the germline gene differ at one end; a read error may be behind it. V gene TRBV7-7 combines with J gene TRBJ2-1; 12 bases are shared with TRBD2. In germline, CDR1 is SSHAT, CDR2 FNYEAQ (reference sequence). The CDR3 is 15 amino acids. Here the CDR3 reads CASSSGLAGINEQFF. The CDR3 nucleotides are TGTGCTAGCAGCTCCGGACTAGCGGGGATAAATGAGCAGTTCTTC.

This rearrangement joins TRBV30 to TRBJ2-6; no reliable D call. Per the germline V gene, CDR1 is GTSNPN and CDR2 is SVGIG (reference sequence). The CDR3 has 14 residues. With 5 bases removed from V and 2 bases from J, the gap between germline ends came to 10 bases. Here the CDR3 reads CAWVRSAGANVLTF. The DNA for the CDR3 is TGTGCCTGGGTCAGGTCTGCTGGGGCCAACGTCCTGACTTTC. Based on the CDR3 plus reference TRBV30 and TRBJ2-6, the full variable domain is SQTIHQWPATLVQPVGSPLSLECTVEGTSNPNLYWYRQAAGRGLQLLFYSVGIGQISSEVPQNLSASRPQDRQFILSSKKLLLSDSGFYLCAWVRSAGANVLTFGAGSRLTVL.

The chain is built from TRBV11-2 and TRBJ2-2; TRBD2 matches 14 bases. Germline V gives CDR1 SGHAT, CDR2 FQNNGV. The CDR3 is 18 amino acids. After removal of 5 bases from V and 4 bases from J, the junction contained 9 bases not matched to a gene. The CDR3 is CASSPRPGTSGSTGELFF. CDR3 in DNA: TGTGCCAGCAGCCCCCGACCCGGGACTAGCGGGAGCACCGGGGAGCTGTTTTTT.

The chain links TRBV27 to TRBJ1-1; 8 bases match TRBD1. The CDR3 consists of 12 residues. The junction had 0 bases not matched to a gene; V was cut back by 2 bases and J by 7 bases. Germline V gene data show CDR1 as MNHEY and CDR2 as SMNVEV (reference sequence). The CDR3 nucleotides read TGTGCCAGCAGTTTAGGACAGGGTGAAGCTTTCTTT. Its translation is CASSLGQGEAFF.

The rearrangement links TRBV29-1 to TRBJ1-2; 10 bases match TRBD1. The J segment lost 4 bases and the V segment lost 7 bases, leaving 9 bases of the junction unmatched. CDR1 and CDR2 (germline): SQVTM, ANQGSEA. This CDR3 region has 14 residues. This CDR3 reads CSAVTGGKSYGYTF. CDR3 bases: TGCAGCGCCGTGACAGGGGGCAAAAGCTATGGCTACACCTTC.

V gene TRBV6-6 combines with J gene TRBJ1-2; D unresolved. The CDR3 is 12 amino acids. Looked up from germline, CDR1 is MNHNY and CDR2 is SVGAGI (reference sequence). V lost 5 bases and J lost 8, with 12 bases in between. As DNA, the CDR3 is TGTGCCAGCAGTCAGCAAGCCTCAGGCTACACCTTC. This sequence encodes CASSQQASGYTF.

The chain recombines TRBV6-1 with TRBJ1-1; D remains ambiguous. V was pared by 5 bases and J by 1 base, with 8 bases between. The germline gives CDR1 MNHNS, CDR2 SASEGT. There are 13 residues in the CDR3. The CDR3 DNA is TGTGCCAGCAGTCGCTATAGGAACACTGAAGCTTTCTTT. Translation gives CASSRYRNTEAFF.

The chain recombines TRBV9 with TRBJ2-1; D is undetermined. Germline loops: CDR1 SGDLS, CDR2 YYNGEE. Trimming shortened V by 2 bases and J by 0 bases, and 12 bases separated the two germline ends. There are 16 residues in the CDR3. CDR3 in amino acids: CASSVASLSSYNEQFF. The CDR3 DNA is TGTGCCAGCAGCGTCGCCAGCCTAAGCTCCTACAATGAGCAGTTCTTC.

This clone showed up just a few times. The chain has TRBV2 and TRBJ2-5; TRBD2 matches at 7 bases. In germline, CDR1 is SNHLY, CDR2 FYNNEI. Losses at the gene ends were 3 bases for V and 2 bases for J; bases not matched to a gene: 6. The length of the CDR3 is 15 residues. The CDR3 coding sequence is TGTGCCAGCAGTGATCGGCTAGCGGAACAAGAGACCCAGTACTTC. This gives the protein CASSDRLAEQETQYF.

V usage is TRBV6-4 and J usage is TRBJ2-1, with 10 bases that match TRBD2. Germline V gives CDR1 MRHNA, CDR2 SNTAGT. V dropped 2 bases and J dropped 1; count of bases not matched to a gene: 2. The CDR3 has 16 amino acids. In DNA form, the CDR3 reads TGTGCCAGCAGTGACGAAGCGGGGGGGTCCTACAATGAGCAGTTCTTC. The encoded protein is CASSDEAGGSYNEQFF.

Only a few counts were recorded for this clone. The V gene is TRBV6-5, the J gene TRBJ2-1, with 7 bases that match TRBD2. This CDR3 spans 13 amino acids. V was pared by 6 bases and J by 7 bases, with 6 bases of the junction left unmatched. Germline CDR1 MNHEY, CDR2 SVGAGI. CDR3 residues: CASSLRGKNEQFF. The CDR3 coding sequence is TGTGCCAGCAGCCTGCGGGGGAAGAATGAGCAGTTCTTC.

The table lists this clone with a few counts. V is TRBV7-2 and J is TRBJ2-7; no definite D call. This CDR3 spans 13 amino acids. Germline lookup yields CDR1 SGHTA and CDR2 FQGNSA. Trimming removed 1 base at V and 4 bases at J, with 8 bases between. CDR3 residues: CASSLGGQYEQYF. CDR3 bases: TGTGCCAGCAGCTTAGGGGGTCAATACGAGCAGTACTTC.

Within the sample, this clone is medium-sized. V gene TRBV7-8 combines with J gene TRBJ2-7; 10 bases map to TRBD1. Per germline, CDR1 SGHVS and CDR2 FQNEAQ. The CDR3 totals 15 residues. V lost 2 bases, J lost 5 bases, and 6 bases stayed unmatched. The CDR3 region is CASSLSAGTGDEQYF. The CDR3 DNA reads as TGTGCCAGCAGCTTATCTGCCGGGACAGGGGACGAGCAGTACTTC. The full variable domain, with the rest looked up from reference TRBV7-8 and TRBJ2-7, is GAGVSQSPRYKVAKRGQDVALRCDPISGHVSLFWYQQALGQGPEFLTYFQNEAQLDKSGLPSDRFFAERPEGSVSTLKIQRTQQEDSAVYLCASSLSAGTGDEQYFGPGTRLTVT.

The V and J genes are TRBV5-4 and TRBJ1-5; no clear D. The ends were cut back, 0 bases at V and 10 bases at J, with 17 bases in the middle. The CDR3 covers 15 residues. CDR1 is SGHNT, CDR2 YYREEE, per germline (reference sequence). CDR3 amino acids: CASSLDGGRLDPQHF. For the CDR3, the DNA is TGTGCCAGCAGCTTGGACGGAGGCCGCTTGGATCCCCAGCATTTT.

This clone showed up just once. The rearrangement joins TRBV5-1 to TRBJ1-2; D gene ambiguous. The CDR3 totals 13 residues. The germline gives CDR1 SGHRS, CDR2 YFSETQ. Trimming removed 4 bases at V and 4 bases at J, with 11 bases between. CDR3 DNA sequence: TGCGCCAGCAGCCCAGAGGACCCCTATGGCTACACCTTC. Translating it yields CASSPEDPYGYTF.

This sequence joins TRBV7-2 and TRBJ2-1; the match to TRBD2 covers 10 bases. The V segment lost 2 bases and the J segment 6 bases; nucleotides outside the gene matches: 4. CDR3 length: 15 amino acids. Germline V gene lookup returns CDR1 SGHTA and CDR2 FQGNSA. The CDR3 nucleotides read TGTGCCAGCAGCTTATTAGCGGGGGGTGGCAATGAGCAGTTCTTC. Protein product: CASSLLAGGGNEQFF. The whole variable domain, remainder taken from reference TRBV7-2 and TRBJ2-1, is GAGVSQSPSNKVTEKGKDVELRCDPISGHTALYWYRQSLGQGLEFLIYFQGNSAPDKSGLPSDRFSAERTGGSVSTLTIQRTQQEDSAVYLCASSLLAGGGNEQFFGPGTRLTVL.

The sample holds a few counts of this clone. J is TRBJ1-2 and V is TRBV15; D remains unclear. Trimming took off 0 bases at V and 6 bases at J, with 17 bases between the two ends. Germline V lookup: CDR1 LNHNV, CDR2 YYDKDF (reference sequence). The CDR3 consists of 16 residues. This CDR3 reads CATSRDREGRRNGYTF. As DNA, the CDR3 is TGTGCCACCAGCAGAGATCGGGAGGGCAGACGAAATGGCTACACCTTC.

The sample holds a few counts of this clone. This sequence joins TRBV11-3 and TRBJ1-2; 7 bases line up with TRBD1. Losses at the gene ends were 4 bases for V and 6 bases for J; bases not matched to a gene: 8. Germline V lookup: CDR1 SGHNT, CDR2 YENEEA. The CDR3 spans 14 residues. CDR3 DNA sequence: TGTGCCAGCAGCTACCTACAGGGGCGGAATGGCTACACCTTC. It specifies CASSYLQGRNGYTF.

The V and J genes are TRBV7-2 and TRBJ2-1, with D uncertain. The germline V gene has CDR1 SGHTA and CDR2 FQGNSA. The ends were cut back, 1 base at V and 0 bases at J, with 10 bases in the middle. The CDR3 spans 16 residues. This chain's CDR3 is CASSLGVGLSYNEQFF. For the CDR3, the DNA is TGTGCCAGCAGCTTAGGGGTAGGCCTCTCCTACAATGAGCAGTTCTTC. The full variable domain, its missing parts supplied by reference TRBV7-2 and TRBJ2-1, is GAGVSQSPSNKVTEKGKDVELRCDPISGHTALYWYRQSLGQGLEFLIYFQGNSAPDKSGLPSDRFSAERTGGSVSTLTIQRTQQEDSAVYLCASSLGVGLSYNEQFFGPGTRLTVL.

The chain recombines TRBV5-4 with TRBJ2-5; TRBD2 agrees at 10 bases. The CDR3 covers 14 residues. The V gene's germline CDR1 is SGHNT and CDR2 YYREEE (reference sequence). The V segment lost 4 bases and the J segment 2 bases; nucleotides outside the gene matches: 2. The CDR3 DNA reads as TGTGCCAGCAGCAGGACTAGCGGACAAGAGACCCAGTACTTC. This sequence encodes CASSRTSGQETQYF.

This clone was seen just once. The rearrangement links TRBV5-4 to TRBJ2-3; 9 bases agree with TRBD2. The ends lost 4 bases at V and 2 bases at J; junction bases unmatched: 14. The CDR3 runs to 18 residues. Germline-derived CDR1 and CDR2 are SGHNT and YYREEE (reference sequence). The chain's CDR3 is CASSTGTSRLHPTDTQYF. CDR3 nucleotides: TGTGCCAGCAGCACGGGGACTAGCAGACTGCATCCCACAGATACGCAGTATTTT.

The chain employs TRBV7-2 and TRBJ1-1; 9 bases map to TRBD1. Germline V lookup: CDR1 SGHTA, CDR2 FQGNSA. The CDR3 covers 14 residues. V lost 6 bases and J lost 5; bases outside the gene matches: 7. The CDR3 is CASRTGTGRTEAFF. The CDR3 DNA is TGTGCCAGCAGGACCGGGACAGGGAGGACTGAAGCTTTCTTT.

The chain couples TRBV4-1 to TRBJ2-7, with TRBD1 matching 8 bases. CDR3 length: 14 residues. Germline CDR1 MGHRA, CDR2 YSYEKL. J was trimmed by 3 bases and V by 3 bases; bases with no gene match: 4. CDR3 region: CASSQGTGYYEQYF. CDR3 in DNA: TGCGCCAGCAGCCAGGGGACAGGCTACTACGAGCAGTACTTC.

The chain employs TRBV14 and TRBJ2-2, with D possibly called TRBD1 or TRBD2 (5 bases each). The ends were cut back, 4 bases at V and 5 bases at J, with 11 bases in the middle. Germline V gene data show CDR1 as SGHDN and CDR2 as FVKESK. The CDR3 is made up of 14 amino acids. As DNA, the CDR3 is TGTGCCAGCAGCCGGGACGGAGTAACCGGGGAGCTGTTTTTT. It translates to CASSRDGVTGELFF.

V is TRBV11-3 and J is TRBJ1-1, with no clear D. CDR1 is SGHNT and CDR2 is YENEEA in the germline V gene. The ends were cut back, 4 bases at V and 4 bases at J, with 13 bases in the middle. The CDR3 runs to 14 residues. The CDR3 loop reads CASSWNSPSTEAFF. The CDR3 DNA reads TGTGCCAGCAGCTGGAACAGTCCAAGCACTGAAGCTTTCTTT. Full variable domain (rest looked up from reference TRBV11-3 and TRBJ1-1): EAGVVQSPRYKIIEKKQPVAFWCNPISGHNTLYWYLQNLGQGPELLIRYENEEAVDDSQLPKDRFSAERLKGVDSTLKIQPAELGDSAVYLCASSWNSPSTEAFFGQGTRLTVV.

The genes are TRBV2 and TRBJ2-1; the match to TRBD2 covers 9 bases. Per the germline V gene, CDR1 is SNHLY and CDR2 is FYNNEI. The CDR3 covers 15 residues. Germline trimming cut 5 bases from V and 7 bases from J; bases unmatched to any gene: 9. The CDR3 DNA reads as TGTGCCAGCAGTACCGGGACTAGCTCCTTAAATGAGCAGTTCTTC. Translation: CASSTGTSSLNEQFF. The full variable domain, in which reference TRBV2 and TRBJ2-1 provide the parts outside the CDR3, is EPEVTQTPSHQVTQMGQEVILRCVPISNHLYFYWYRQILGQKVEFLVSFYNNEISEKSEIFDDQFSVERPDGSNFTLKIRSTKLEDSAMYFCASSTGTSSLNEQFFGPGTRLTVL.

Only a few counts were recorded for this clone. This chain connects TRBV10-1 to TRBJ1-2; TRBD1 agrees at 7 bases. Per the germline V gene, CDR1 is WNHNN and CDR2 is SYGVQD (reference sequence). V was clipped by 7 bases and J by 8 bases; unmatched bases: 10. This CDR3 comprises 13 residues. CDR3 in amino acids: CASTPNRGGGYTF. The CDR3 DNA reads as TGCGCCAGCACCCCGAACAGGGGAGGGGGCTACACCTTC.

As regards this clone: The junction departs from the called germline gene at one end, perhaps through a read error. Other nucleotide sequences from this sample produce the same CDR3. The rearrangement uses TRBV19 and TRBJ2-2; TRBD1 agrees at 9 bases. Germline V gene data show CDR1 as LNHDA and CDR2 as SQIVND (reference sequence). The CDR3 spans 14 residues. The CDR3 region has the DNA TGTGCCAGTCGCGACAGGGGGGACACTGGGGAGCTGTTTTTT. Translated: CASRDRGDTGELFF.